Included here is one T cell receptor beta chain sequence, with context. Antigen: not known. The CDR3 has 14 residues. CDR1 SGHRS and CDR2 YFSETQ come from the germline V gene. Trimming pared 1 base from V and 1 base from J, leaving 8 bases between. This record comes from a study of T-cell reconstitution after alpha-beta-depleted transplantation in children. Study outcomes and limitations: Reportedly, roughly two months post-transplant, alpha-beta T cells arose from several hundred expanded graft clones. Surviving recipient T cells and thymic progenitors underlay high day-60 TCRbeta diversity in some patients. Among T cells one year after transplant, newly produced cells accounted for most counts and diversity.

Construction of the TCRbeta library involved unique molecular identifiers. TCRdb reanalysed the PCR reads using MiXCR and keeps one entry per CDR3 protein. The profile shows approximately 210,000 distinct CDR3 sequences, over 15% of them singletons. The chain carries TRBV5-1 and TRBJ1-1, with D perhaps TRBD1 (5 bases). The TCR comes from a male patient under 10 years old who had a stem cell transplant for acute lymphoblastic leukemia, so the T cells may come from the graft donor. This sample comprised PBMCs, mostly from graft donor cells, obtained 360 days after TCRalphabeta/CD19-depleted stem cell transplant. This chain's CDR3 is CASSLPGSNTEAFF. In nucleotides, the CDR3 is TGCGCCAGCAGCTTGCCAGGGTCGAACACTGAAGCTTTCTTT.